The rows below give T cell receptor beta chains drawn from one sample of a study of OX40 agonist ivuxolimab in advanced cancers. The repertoire was sequenced with immunoSEQ multiplex PCR; TCRdb's copy has only in-frame clones and lacks some. The sample has approximately 63,000 clones; 86% are singletons. Material: CD4+ or CD8+ T cells sorted from blood, obtained in a trial of the OX40 agonist ivuxolimab. The source of these receptors is an adult with an advanced solid tumor such as melanoma, head and neck, liver or kidney cancer. The CDR3 runs from the conserved cysteine through the conserved F or W. Each record gives: clone size, J gene, V gene, D gene, CDR3 protein, CDR3 DNA. The D gene is left open where the match is weak. Part of the rows lack a size; the others show once, few, many or a class for expanded clones.

NA	TRBJ2-7	TRBV6-6	NA	CASSYRERDHEQYF	TGTGCCAGCAGTTACAGGGAAAGGGATCACGAGCAGTACTTC
NA	TRBJ2-1	TRBV28	NA	CASSPASYNEQFF	TGTGCCAGCAGTCCCGCGTCCTACAATGAGCAGTTCTTC
few	TRBJ2-7	TRBV6-1	NA	CASSELGVAVYEQYF	TGTGCCAGCAGTGAATTGGGGGTAGCGGTGTACGAGCAGTACTTC
NA	TRBJ2-2	TRBV5-1	NA	CASSLAGSSYPGELFF	TGCGCCAGCAGCTTGGCCGGTTCGTCGTATCCCGGGGAGCTGTTTTTT
NA	TRBJ2-7	TRBV28	NA	CASSSGGNYEQYF	TGTGCCAGCAGTTCTGGCGGGAATTACGAGCAGTACTTC
NA	TRBJ2-1	TRBV29-1	NA	CSADYGSLNEQFF	TGCAGCGCCGATTACGGGAGTCTGAATGAGCAGTTCTTC
NA	TRBJ2-7	TRBV14	NA	CASSQPLKYEQYF	TGTGCCAGCAGCCAACCCCTCAAATACGAGCAGTACTTC
NA	TRBJ2-7	TRBV7-2	NA	CASSWGEYEQYF	TGTGCCAGCAGCTGGGGAGAGTACGAGCAGTACTTC
NA	TRBJ2-5	TRBV7-2	NA	CASSPTGGLVSETQYF	TGTGCCAGCAGCCCTACCGGGGGGCTAGTGTCGGAGACCCAGTACTTC
NA	TRBJ1-2	TRBV6-5	NA	CASSSPRGYTF	TGTGCCAGCAGTTCCCCGCGTGGCTACACCTTC
once	TRBJ2-3	TRBV28	TRBD1	CASSSQGGTDTQYF	TGTGCCAGCAGCTCACAGGGGGGAACAGATACGCAGTATTTT
NA	TRBJ1-2	TRBV6-1	TRBD1	CASSEKAWTGDDYGYTF	TGTGCCAGCAGTGAAAAGGCGTGGACAGGGGATGACTATGGCTACACCTTC